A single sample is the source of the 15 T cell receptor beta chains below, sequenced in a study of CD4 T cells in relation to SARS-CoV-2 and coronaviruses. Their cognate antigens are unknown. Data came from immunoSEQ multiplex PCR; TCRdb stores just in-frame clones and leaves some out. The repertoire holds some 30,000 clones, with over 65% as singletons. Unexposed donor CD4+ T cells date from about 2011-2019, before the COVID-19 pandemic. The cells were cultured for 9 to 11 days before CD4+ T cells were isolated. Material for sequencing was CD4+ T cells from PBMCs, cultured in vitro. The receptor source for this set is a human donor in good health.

Written as DNA, the CDR3 is TGTGCCAGCAGGCCGGAAGAGACCCAGTACTTC. Protein: CASRPEETQYF. The rearrangement links TRBV2 to TRBJ2-5; no clear D gene. The V end was cut by 6 bases, the J end by 3 bases, with 5 bases between. CDR3 length: 11 amino acids. Germline values: CDR1 SNHLY, CDR2 FYNNEI.

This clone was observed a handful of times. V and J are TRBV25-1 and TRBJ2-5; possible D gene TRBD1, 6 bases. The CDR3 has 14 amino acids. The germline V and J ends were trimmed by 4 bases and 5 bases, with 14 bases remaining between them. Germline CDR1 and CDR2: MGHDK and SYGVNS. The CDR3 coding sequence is TGTGCCAGCAGTGGAGAAACAGGGATGGAGACCCAGTACTTC. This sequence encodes CASSGETGMETQYF.

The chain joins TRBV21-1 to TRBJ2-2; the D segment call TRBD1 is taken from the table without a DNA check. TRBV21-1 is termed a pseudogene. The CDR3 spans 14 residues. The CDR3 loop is CASNYDRGPGELFF. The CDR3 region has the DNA TGTGCCAGCAATTATGACAGGGGCCCCGGGGAGCTGTTTTTT.

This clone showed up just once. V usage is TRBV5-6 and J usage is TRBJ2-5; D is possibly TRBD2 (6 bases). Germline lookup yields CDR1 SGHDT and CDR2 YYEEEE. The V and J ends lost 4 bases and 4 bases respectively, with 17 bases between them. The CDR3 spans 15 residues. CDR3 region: CASSLGPRGGETQYF. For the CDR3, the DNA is TGTGCCAGCAGCCTAGGCCCGCGGGGAGGAGAGACCCAGTACTTC. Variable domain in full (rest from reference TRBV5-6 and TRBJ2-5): DAGVTQSPTHLIKTRGQQVTLRCSPKSGHDTVSWYQQALGQGPQFIFQYYEEEERQRGNFPDRFSGHQFPNYSSELNVNALLLGDSALYLCASSLGPRGGETQYFGPGTRLLVL.

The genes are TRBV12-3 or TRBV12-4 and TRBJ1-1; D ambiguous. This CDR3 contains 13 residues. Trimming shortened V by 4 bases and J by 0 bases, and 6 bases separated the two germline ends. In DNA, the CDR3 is TGTGCCAGCAGTTCCCCAATGAACACTGAAGCTTTCTTT. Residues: CASSSPMNTEAFF.

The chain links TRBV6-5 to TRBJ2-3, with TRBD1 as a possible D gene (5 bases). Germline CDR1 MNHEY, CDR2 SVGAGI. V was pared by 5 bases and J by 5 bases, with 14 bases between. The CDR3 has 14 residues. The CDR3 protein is CASSIGQTRDTQYF. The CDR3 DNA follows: TGTGCCAGCAGTATAGGACAAACTCGAGATACGCAGTATTTT.

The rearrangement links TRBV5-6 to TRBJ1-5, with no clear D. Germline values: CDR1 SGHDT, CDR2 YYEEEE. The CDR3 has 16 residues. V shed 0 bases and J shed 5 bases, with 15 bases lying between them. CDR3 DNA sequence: TGTGCCAGCAGCTTGGAGAGAGCCGAGCCTTATCAGCCCCAGCATTTT. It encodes CASSLERAEPYQPQHF.

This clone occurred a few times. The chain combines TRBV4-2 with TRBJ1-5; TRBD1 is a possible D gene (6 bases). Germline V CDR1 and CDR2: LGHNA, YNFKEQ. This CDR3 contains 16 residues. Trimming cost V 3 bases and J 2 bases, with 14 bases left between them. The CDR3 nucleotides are TGTGCCAGCAGCCACTCAGGGGCCCCTGGCAATCAGCCCCAGCATTTT. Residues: CASSHSGAPGNQPQHF.

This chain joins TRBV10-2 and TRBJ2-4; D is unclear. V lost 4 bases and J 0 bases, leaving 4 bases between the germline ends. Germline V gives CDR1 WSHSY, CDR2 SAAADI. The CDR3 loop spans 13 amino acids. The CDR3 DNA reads TGCGCCAGCAGTGTACAAGCCAAAAACATTCAGTACTTC. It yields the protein CASSVQAKNIQYF.

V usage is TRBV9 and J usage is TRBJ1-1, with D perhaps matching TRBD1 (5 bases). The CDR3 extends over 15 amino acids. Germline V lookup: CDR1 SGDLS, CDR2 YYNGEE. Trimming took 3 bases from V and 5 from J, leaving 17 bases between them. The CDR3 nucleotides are TGTGCCAGCAGCGATCGTGGGGGAGGGGTTACTGAAGCTTTCTTT. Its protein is CASSDRGGGVTEAFF.

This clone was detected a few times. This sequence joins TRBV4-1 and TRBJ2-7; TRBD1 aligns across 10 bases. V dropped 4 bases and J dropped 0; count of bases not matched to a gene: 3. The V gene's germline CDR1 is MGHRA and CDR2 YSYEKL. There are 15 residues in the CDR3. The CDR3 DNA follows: TGCGCCAGCAGCCTCCGGGACAGGGGCTCCTACGAGCAGTACTTC. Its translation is CASSLRDRGSYEQYF.

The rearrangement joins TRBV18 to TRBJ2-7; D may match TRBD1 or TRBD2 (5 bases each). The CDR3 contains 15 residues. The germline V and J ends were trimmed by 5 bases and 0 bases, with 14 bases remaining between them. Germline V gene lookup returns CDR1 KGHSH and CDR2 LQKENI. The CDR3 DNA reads TGTGCCAGCTCAGTACCGGGACCTAGCTCCTACGAGCAGTACTTC. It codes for CASSVPGPSSYEQYF.

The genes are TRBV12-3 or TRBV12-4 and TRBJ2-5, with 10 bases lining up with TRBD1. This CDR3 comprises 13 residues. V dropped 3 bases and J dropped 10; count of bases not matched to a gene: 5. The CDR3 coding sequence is TGTGCCAGCAGTTTCGGGGACAGGGGAGGCCAGTACTTC. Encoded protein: CASSFGDRGGQYF.

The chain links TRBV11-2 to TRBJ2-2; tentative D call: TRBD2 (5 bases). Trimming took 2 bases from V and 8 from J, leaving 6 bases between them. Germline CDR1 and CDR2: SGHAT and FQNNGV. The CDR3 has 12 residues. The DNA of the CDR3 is TGTGCCAGCAGCTTAAGGAGGGGGGAGCTGTTTTTT. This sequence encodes CASSLRRGELFF.

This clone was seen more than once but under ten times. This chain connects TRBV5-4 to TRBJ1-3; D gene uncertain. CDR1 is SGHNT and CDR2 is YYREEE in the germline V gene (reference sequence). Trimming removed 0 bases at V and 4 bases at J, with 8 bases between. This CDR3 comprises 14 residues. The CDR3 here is CASSLGGAGNTIYF. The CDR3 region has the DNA TGTGCCAGCAGCTTGGGGGGAGCAGGAAACACCATATATTTT.